The clone carrying this TCR beta chain was counted only a few times. Under the authors' procedure: Using reference gene primer amplification, nucleated cell counts were estimated. Produced via immunoSEQ multiplex PCR; TCRdb's table is partial and in-frame only. The V and J calls and clone size are taken from that table; D and trimming were inferred from the DNA. The sample comprises more than 110,000 clones, nearly 80% of which are singletons, and around 3% rests with the top ten. The data derive from a study of blood T cell repertoires in COVID-19. V lost 4 bases and J lost 3, with 11 bases in between. Per germline, CDR1 SNHLY and CDR2 FYNNEI. The CDR3 is made up of 14 amino acids.

The rearrangement links TRBV2 to TRBJ2-3; possible D gene TRBD2, 5 bases. Sequencing was carried out using PBMCs or T cells enriched from blood (not recorded which). The TCR sequence derives from a woman in her forties or fifties who had recovered from COVID-19. This chain's CDR3 is CASSGLARTDTQYF. DNA of the CDR3: TGTGCCAGCAGTGGGTTAGCGAGGACAGATACGCAGTATTTT.